This entry features one TCR beta chain sequence. This sample is part of a study of blood T cell repertoires in COVID-19. Enrolled through a virtual design, the participants were between about 18 and 100 years of age and came from roughly 22 US areas. CDR1 is MNHEY and CDR2 is SVGAGI in the germline V gene. The CDR3 is 13 residues long. The V gene end was trimmed by 7 bases and the J gene end by 10 bases; junction bases not matched to a gene: 10. Methods used by the authors: It was from reference gene primer amplification that nucleated cell counts were estimated. Some clones are missing from TCRdb's copy, which holds only in-frame ones; the method was immunoSEQ multiplex PCR. Clone size and V and J calls were adopted from that table, with D and trimming inferred from the DNA. This table has a few hundred thousand clones, roughly nine tenths appearing once.

The chain combines TRBV6-5 with TRBJ1-2, with 9 bases matching TRBD1. This TCR was sampled from a woman younger than 45 who had recovered from COVID-19. Sequenced sample: PBMCs or T cells enriched from blood (not recorded which). The CDR3 region has the DNA TGTGCCAGCACCAGGACAGGGGAGAGGTTCTACACCTTC. Residues: CASTRTGERFYTF.